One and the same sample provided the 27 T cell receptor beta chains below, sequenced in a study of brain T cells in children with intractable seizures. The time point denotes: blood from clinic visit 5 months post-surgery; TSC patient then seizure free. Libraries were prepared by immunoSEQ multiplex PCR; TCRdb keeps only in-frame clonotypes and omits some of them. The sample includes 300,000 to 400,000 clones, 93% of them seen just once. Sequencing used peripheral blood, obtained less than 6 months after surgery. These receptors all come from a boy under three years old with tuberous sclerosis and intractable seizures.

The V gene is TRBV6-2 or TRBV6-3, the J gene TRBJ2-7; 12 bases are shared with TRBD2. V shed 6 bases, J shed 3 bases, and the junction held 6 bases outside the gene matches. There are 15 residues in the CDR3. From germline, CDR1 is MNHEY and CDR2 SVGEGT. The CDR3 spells CASSPGLAGIYEQYF. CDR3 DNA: TGTGCCAGCAGCCCCGGACTAGCGGGAATCTACGAGCAGTACTTC.

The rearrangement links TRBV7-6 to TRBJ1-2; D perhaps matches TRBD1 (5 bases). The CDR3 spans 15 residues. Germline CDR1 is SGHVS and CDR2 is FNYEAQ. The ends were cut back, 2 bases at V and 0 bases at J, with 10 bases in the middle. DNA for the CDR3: TGTGCCAGCAGCTTAACAAGGGGAGCTAACTATGGCTACACCTTC. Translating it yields CASSLTRGANYGYTF.

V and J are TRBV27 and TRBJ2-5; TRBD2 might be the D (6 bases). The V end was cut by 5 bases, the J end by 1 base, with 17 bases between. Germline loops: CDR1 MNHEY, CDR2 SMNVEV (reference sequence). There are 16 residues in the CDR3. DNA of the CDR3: TGTGCCAGCAGTCCGCGGTGGGAGCGGGCCCAAGAGACCCAGTACTTC. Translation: CASSPRWERAQETQYF.

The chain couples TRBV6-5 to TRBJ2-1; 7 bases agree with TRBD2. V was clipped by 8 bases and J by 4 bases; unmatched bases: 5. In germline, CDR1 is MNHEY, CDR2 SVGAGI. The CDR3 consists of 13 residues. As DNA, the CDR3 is TGTGCCAGCGAGGGACTACCTTACAATGAGCAGTTCTTC. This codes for CASEGLPYNEQFF.

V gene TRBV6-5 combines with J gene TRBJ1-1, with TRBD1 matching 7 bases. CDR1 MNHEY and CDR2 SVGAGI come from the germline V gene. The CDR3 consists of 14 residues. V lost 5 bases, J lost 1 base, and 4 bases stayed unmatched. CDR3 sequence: CASSKTGQNTEAFF. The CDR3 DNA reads TGTGCCAGCAGTAAGACAGGGCAGAACACTGAAGCTTTCTTT.

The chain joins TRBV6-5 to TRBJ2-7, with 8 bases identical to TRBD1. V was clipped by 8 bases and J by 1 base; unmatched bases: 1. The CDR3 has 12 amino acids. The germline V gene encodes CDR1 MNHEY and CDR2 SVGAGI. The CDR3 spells CASHRGSYEQYF. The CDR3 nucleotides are TGTGCCAGCCACAGGGGGTCCTACGAGCAGTACTTC.

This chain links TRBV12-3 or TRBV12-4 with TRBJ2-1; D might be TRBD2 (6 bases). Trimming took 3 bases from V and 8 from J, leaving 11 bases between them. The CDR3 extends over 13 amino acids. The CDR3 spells CASSFFREDEQFF. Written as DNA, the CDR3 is TGTGCCAGCAGTTTTTTTAGGGAGGATGAGCAGTTCTTC.

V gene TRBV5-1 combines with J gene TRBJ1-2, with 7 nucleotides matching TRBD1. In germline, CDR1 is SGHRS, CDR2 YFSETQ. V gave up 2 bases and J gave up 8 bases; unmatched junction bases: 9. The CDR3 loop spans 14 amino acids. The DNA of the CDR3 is TGCGCCAGCAGCTTACTCGAACAGGGGCCGGGCTACACCTTC. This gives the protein CASSLLEQGPGYTF.

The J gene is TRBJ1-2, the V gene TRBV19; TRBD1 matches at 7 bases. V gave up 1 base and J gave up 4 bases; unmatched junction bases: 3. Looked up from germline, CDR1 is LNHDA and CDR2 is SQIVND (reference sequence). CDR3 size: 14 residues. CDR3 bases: TGTGCCAGTAGTATAGGCCGGACAGGCTATGGCTACACCTTC. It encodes CASSIGRTGYGYTF.

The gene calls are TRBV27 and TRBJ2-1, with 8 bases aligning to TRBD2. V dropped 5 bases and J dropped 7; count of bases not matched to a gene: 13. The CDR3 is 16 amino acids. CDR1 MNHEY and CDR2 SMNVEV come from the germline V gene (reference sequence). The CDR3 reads CASSVSGSLGRNEQFF. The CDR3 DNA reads TGTGCCAGCAGTGTAAGCGGGAGCTTGGGTAGGAATGAGCAGTTCTTC.

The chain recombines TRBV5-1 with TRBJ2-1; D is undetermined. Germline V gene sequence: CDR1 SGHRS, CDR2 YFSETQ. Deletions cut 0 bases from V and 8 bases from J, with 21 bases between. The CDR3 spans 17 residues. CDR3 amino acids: CASSLVQLVPVGDEQFF. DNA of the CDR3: TGCGCCAGCAGCTTGGTGCAACTGGTCCCGGTTGGCGATGAGCAGTTCTTC.

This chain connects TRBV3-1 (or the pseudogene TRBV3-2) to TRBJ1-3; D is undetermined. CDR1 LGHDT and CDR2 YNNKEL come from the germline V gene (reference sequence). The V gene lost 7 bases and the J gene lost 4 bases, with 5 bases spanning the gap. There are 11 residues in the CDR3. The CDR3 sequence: CASTEGNTIYF. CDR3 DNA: TGTGCCAGCACAGAAGGAAACACCATATATTTT.

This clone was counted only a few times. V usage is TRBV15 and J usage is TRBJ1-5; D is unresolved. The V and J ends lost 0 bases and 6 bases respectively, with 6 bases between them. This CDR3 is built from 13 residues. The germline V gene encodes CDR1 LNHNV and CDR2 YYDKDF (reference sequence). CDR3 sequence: CATSRDPGQPQHF. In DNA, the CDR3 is TGTGCCACCAGCAGAGATCCCGGTCAGCCCCAGCATTTT.

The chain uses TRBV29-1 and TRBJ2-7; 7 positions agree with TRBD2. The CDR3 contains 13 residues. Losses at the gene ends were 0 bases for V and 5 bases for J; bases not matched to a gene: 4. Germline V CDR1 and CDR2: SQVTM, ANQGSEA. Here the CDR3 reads CSVEDGGGDEQYF. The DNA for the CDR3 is TGCAGCGTTGAAGATGGGGGAGGGGACGAGCAGTACTTC.

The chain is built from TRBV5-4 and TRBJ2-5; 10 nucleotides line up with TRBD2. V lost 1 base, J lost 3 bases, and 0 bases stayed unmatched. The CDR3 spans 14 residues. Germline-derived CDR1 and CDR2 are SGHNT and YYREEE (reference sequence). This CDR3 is CASSLLAGEETQYF. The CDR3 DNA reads TGTGCCAGCAGCTTGCTAGCGGGAGAAGAGACCCAGTACTTC.

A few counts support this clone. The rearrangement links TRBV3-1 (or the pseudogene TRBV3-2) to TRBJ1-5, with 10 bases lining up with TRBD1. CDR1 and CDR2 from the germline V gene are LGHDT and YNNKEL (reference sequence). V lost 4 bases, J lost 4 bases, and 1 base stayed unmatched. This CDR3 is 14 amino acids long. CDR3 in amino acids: CASSLGQGNQPQHF. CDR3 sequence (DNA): TGTGCCAGCAGCCTGGGACAGGGGAATCAGCCCCAGCATTTT.

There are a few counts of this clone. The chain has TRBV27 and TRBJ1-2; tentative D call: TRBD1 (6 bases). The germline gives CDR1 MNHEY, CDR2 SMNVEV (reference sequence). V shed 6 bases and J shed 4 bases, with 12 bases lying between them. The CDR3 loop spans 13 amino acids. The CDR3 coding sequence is TGTGCCAGCAGCGCGCAGGACAGCTATGGCTACACCTTC. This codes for CASSAQDSYGYTF.

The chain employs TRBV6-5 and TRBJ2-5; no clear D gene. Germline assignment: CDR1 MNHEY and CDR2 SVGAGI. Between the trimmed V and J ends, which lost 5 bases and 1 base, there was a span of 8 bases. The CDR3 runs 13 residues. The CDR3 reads CASSPPGQETQYF. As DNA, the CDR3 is TGTGCCAGCAGTCCGCCAGGCCAAGAGACCCAGTACTTC.

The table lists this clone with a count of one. CDR3 amino acids: CASSEGYGYTF. The DNA of the CDR3 is TGTGCCAGCAGCGAGGGCTATGGCTACACCTTC. This chain connects TRBV12-3 or TRBV12-4 to TRBJ1-2, with D hard to call. The CDR3 contains 11 residues. V was clipped by 6 bases and J by 4 bases, with 6 bases between them.

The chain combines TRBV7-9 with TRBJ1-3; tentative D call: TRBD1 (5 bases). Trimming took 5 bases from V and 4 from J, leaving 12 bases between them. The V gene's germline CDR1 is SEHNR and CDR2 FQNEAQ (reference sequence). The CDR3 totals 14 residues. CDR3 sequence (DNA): TGTGCCAGCAGCCCCGGGGCGCCGGGAAACACCATATATTTT. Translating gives CASSPGAPGNTIYF.

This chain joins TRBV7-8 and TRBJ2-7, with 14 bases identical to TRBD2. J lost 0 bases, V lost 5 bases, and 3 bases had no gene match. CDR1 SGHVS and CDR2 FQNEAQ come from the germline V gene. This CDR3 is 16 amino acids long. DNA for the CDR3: TGTGCCAGCAGCCGAGGACTAGCGGGAGGCTCCTACGAGCAGTACTTC. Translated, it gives CASSRGLAGGSYEQYF.

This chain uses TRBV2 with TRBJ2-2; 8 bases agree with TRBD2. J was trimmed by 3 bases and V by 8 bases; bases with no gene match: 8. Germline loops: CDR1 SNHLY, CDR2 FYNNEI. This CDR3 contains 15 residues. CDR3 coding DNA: TGTGCCAGCTTTCGGGGGGGCCCCTACACCGGGGAGCTGTTTTTT. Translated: CASFRGGPYTGELFF.

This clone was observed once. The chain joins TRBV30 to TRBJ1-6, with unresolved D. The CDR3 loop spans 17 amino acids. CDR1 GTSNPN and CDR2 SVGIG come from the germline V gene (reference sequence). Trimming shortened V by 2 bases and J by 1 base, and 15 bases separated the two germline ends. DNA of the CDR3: TGTGCCTGGAGTCCAACGCGCGGAGGGTCCTATAATTCACCCCTCCACTTT. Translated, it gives CAWSPTRGGSYNSPLHF.

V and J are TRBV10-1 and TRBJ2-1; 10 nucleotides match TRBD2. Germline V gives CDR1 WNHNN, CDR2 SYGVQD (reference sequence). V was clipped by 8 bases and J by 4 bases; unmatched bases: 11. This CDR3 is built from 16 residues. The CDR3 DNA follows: TGCGCCAGCTCCGGGGCTAGCGGGAGATATTACAATGAGCAGTTCTTC. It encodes CASSGASGRYYNEQFF.

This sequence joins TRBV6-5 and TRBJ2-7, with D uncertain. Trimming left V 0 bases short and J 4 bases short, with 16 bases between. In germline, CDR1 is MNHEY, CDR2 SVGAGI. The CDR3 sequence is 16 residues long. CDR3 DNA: TGTGCCAGCAGTTACTCGACGTGGGCCGGCGAATACGAGCAGTACTTC. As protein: CASSYSTWAGEYEQYF.

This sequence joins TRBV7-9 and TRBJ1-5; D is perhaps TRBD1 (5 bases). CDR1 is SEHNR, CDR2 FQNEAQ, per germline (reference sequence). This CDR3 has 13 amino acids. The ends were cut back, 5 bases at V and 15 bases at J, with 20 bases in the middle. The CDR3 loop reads CASSPGGDGRRHF. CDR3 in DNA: TGTGCCAGCAGCCCCGGGGGGGACGGCCGTCGGCATTTT.

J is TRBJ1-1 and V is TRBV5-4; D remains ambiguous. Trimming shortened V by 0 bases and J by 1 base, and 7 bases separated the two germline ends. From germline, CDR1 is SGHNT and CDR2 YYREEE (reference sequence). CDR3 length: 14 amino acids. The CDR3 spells CASSLVSGNTEAFF. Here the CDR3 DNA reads TGTGCCAGCAGCTTGGTTAGCGGGAACACTGAAGCTTTCTTT.